This T cell receptor beta chain was sequenced in a study of blood T cells in healthy people across ages. Whole-study results and caveats: Diversity of TCR beta correlated strongly with naive T cell percentage. Comparison with aged donors showed that long-lived donors had more naive CD4+ cells and higher diversity.

This CDR3 has 18 amino acids. Per the germline V gene, CDR1 is SGDLS and CDR2 is YYNGEE. The junction had 8 bases not matched to a gene; V was cut back by 0 bases and J by 0 bases. Regarding this clonotype: Its antigen remains unknown.

For the second PCR, which ran for 7 to 11 cycles, a sample-barcoded 5' primer and a J-beta primer mix were used. Every single cDNA molecule received a tag from a template-switch adaptor with 12 random nucleotides. TCRdb recomputed calls from the 5' RACE reads with MiXCR, one row per CDR3 protein. There are 1,500,000 or so distinct CDR3 sequences in the sample; almost 60% occur only once, and about 6.7% lies in the top ten. V usage is TRBV9 and J usage is TRBJ2-7, with 11 bases lining up with TRBD2. The specimen sequenced was blood. This clonotype was sampled from a man younger than 30 in good health. CDR3 sequence: CASSVGSRTSGFSYEQYF. DNA of the CDR3: TGTGCCAGCAGCGTAGGCTCAAGGACTAGCGGGTTCTCCTACGAGCAGTACTTC. Full variable domain (missing parts from reference TRBV9 and TRBJ2-7): DSGVTQTPKHLITATGQRVTLRCSPRSGDLSVYWYQQSLDQGLQFLIQYYNGEERAKGNILERFSAQQFPDLHSELNLSSLELGDSALYFCASSVGSRTSGFSYEQYFGPGTRLTVT.